A single sample is the source of the 3 T cell receptor beta chains below, sequenced in a study of OX40 agonist ivuxolimab in advanced cancers. Clones were sequenced by immunoSEQ multiplex PCR, and TCRdb holds only the in-frame ones, with some missing. Of more than 75,000 clones in the sample, about 80% were seen once. This specimen was CD4+ or CD8+ T cells sorted from blood, taken in a trial of the OX40 agonist ivuxolimab. Receptor source: an adult with an advanced solid tumor such as melanoma, head and neck, liver or kidney cancer.

The J gene is TRBJ1-2, the V gene TRBV7-2; D perhaps matches TRBD1 (5 bases). This CDR3 has 14 residues. Germline assignment: CDR1 SGHTA and CDR2 FQGNSA. V shed 5 bases and J shed 1 base, with 11 bases lying between them. For the CDR3, the DNA is TGTGCCAGCAGCGACCGGGGCTATAACTATGGCTACACCTTC. Translated, it gives CASSDRGYNYGYTF.

V gene TRBV28 combines with J gene TRBJ2-1; TRBD2 aligns across 7 bases. V lost 2 bases to trimming and J lost 5 bases; unmatched junction nucleotides: 6. The CDR3 sequence is 15 residues long. Germline V gene sequence: CDR1 MDHEN, CDR2 SYDVKM. In DNA, the CDR3 is TGTGCCAGCAGTTTAGGGGAGGGCCGACACAATGAGCAGTTCTTC. It specifies CASSLGEGRHNEQFF.

Only one count was recorded for this clone. The chain has TRBV30 and TRBJ2-3, with 14 bases identical to TRBD2. Germline V lookup: CDR1 GTSNPN, CDR2 SVGIG (reference sequence). CDR3 length: 13 residues. The J segment lost 9 bases and the V segment lost 3 bases, leaving 2 bases of the junction unmatched. CDR3 DNA sequence: TGTGCCTGGAGGGGGACTAGCGGGAGCACGCAGTATTTT. As protein: CAWRGTSGSTQYF.